The clone carrying this T cell receptor beta chain was recorded a few times. What it binds is not known. This sample is drawn from a study of CD8+ T cells in alopecia areata. Study details: Each of the treated patients was given oral tofacitinib, 5 to 10 mg twice daily, for moderate-to-severe alopecia areata. People stayed on tofacitinib for 6 to 18 months, then stopped the drug for 6 months. Study results and limitations: Scalp lesions, especially in alopecia totalis/universalis, had higher clonality than normal scalp.

PBMCs served as the source from which CD4+ and CD8+ T cells were sorted. The V gene end was trimmed by 8 bases and the J gene end by 4 bases; junction bases not matched to a gene: 3. Looked up from germline, CDR1 is SGHRS and CDR2 is YFSETQ. The CDR3 totals 12 residues. It was cDNA, reverse transcribed from extracted RNA, that served as the sequencing template. The data were produced by immunoSEQ multiplex PCR, yet TCRdb's version contains in-frame clones alone and is incomplete. Here the sample spans under 250,000 clones, around 62% being singletons. This clonotype was obtained from a human donor with alopecia areata. The sequenced sample was CD4+ T cells sorted from blood, obtained at week 0. The J gene is TRBJ2-1, the V gene TRBV5-1, with 7 positions matching TRBD1. CDR3 DNA: TGCGCCAGTACGGGACAGTACAATGAGCAGTTCTTC. Translation: CASTGQYNEQFF.